This T cell receptor beta chain was profiled in a study of CD8 T cells in ankylosing spondylitis. Quantitative 5'-RACE with molecular barcodes produced the TCR beta libraries. TCRdb independently ran MiXCR on the 5' RACE reads; one entry per CDR3 protein. The sample has approximately 260,000 distinct CDR3 sequences, roughly 8.6% seen once. Trimming took off 0 bases at V and 5 bases at J, with 11 bases between the two ends. The CDR3 consists of 14 residues. Germline lookup yields CDR1 SGHDT and CDR2 YYEEEE. Overall study findings and caveats: In ankylosing spondylitis blood, a motif of seven or eight highly homologous TCR beta variants appeared characteristic.

This clonotype has at least ten counts. Its antigen is unknown. The sequenced sample consisted of blood, either unsorted or a sorted T cell fraction (not recorded which). J is TRBJ1-1 and V is TRBV5-6; D is uncertain. The sequence was collected from a male donor with ankylosing spondylitis or in good health (not recorded which). The CDR3 DNA sequence: TGTGCCAGCAGCTTGGGAAAGAAAGGGACTGAAGCTTTCTTT. Translated: CASSLGKKGTEAFF.